These 17 T cell receptor beta chains were sequenced from one sample in a study of technical replicates of blood from a few donors. The protocol was immunoSEQ multiplex PCR, while the TCRdb copy is restricted to in-frame clones and leaves out a portion. The sample lists more than 55,000 clones; roughly nine tenths were seen once. The sequenced sample was PBMCs. The origin of the receptors is a human donor in good health. Some clones in this sample may be carry-over from other donors' samples.

This clone was recorded once. V is TRBV19 and J is TRBJ1-3, with 9 bases lining up with TRBD1. The V segment lost 5 bases and the J segment 2 bases; nucleotides outside the gene matches: 4. This CDR3 region has 15 residues. Germline assignment: CDR1 LNHDA and CDR2 SQIVND (reference sequence). As DNA, the CDR3 is TGTGCCAGTAGTCTCGGGACAGGGACTGGAAACACCATATATTTT. Translating gives CASSLGTGTGNTIYF. Drawing the rest from reference TRBV19 and TRBJ1-3, the complete variable domain is DGGITQSPKYLFRKEGQNVTLSCEQNLNHDAMYWYRQDPGQGLRLIYYSQIVNDFQKGDIAEGYSVSREKKESFPLTVTSAQKNPTAFYLCASSLGTGTGNTIYFGEGSWLTVV.

CDR3: CASSQGQYGYTF. As DNA, the CDR3 is TGCGCCAGCAGCCAGGGCCAGTATGGCTACACCTTC. The chain links TRBV5-1 to TRBJ1-2; tentatively, D is TRBD1 (5 bases). Germline-derived CDR1 and CDR2 are SGHRS and YFSETQ. V lost 4 bases to trimming and J lost 5 bases, with 9 bases between them. This CDR3 is 12 amino acids long. Variable domain in full (rest from reference TRBV5-1 and TRBJ1-2): KAGVTQTPRYLIKTRGQQVTLSCSPISGHRSVSWYQQTPGQGLQFLFEYFSETQRNKGNFPGRFSGRQFSNSRSEMNVSTLELGDSALYLCASSQGQYGYTFGSGTRLTVV.

The chain links TRBV27 to TRBJ2-7; a weak D match, TRBD2 (5 bases). Trimming removed 3 bases at V and 2 bases at J, with 26 bases between. The CDR3 loop spans 19 amino acids. In germline, CDR1 is MNHEY, CDR2 SMNVEV (reference sequence). The CDR3 protein is CASSFPGLGGSEKPYEQYF. CDR3 bases: TGTGCCAGCAGTTTTCCCGGACTTGGCGGGTCGGAGAAACCCTACGAGCAGTACTTC.

This chain links TRBV27 with TRBJ1-6, with D unclear. This CDR3 comprises 16 residues. Trimming shortened V by 6 bases and J by 6 bases, and 18 bases separated the two germline ends. Germline values: CDR1 MNHEY, CDR2 SMNVEV (reference sequence). This chain's CDR3 is CASRPGQTAGNSPLHF. As DNA, the CDR3 is TGTGCCAGCAGACCCGGCCAAACTGCGGGTAATTCACCCCTCCACTTT.

The chain joins TRBV7-9 to TRBJ2-7, with 11 bases lining up with TRBD1. Germline CDR1 SEHNR, CDR2 FQNEAQ (reference sequence). V was clipped by 6 bases and J by 4 bases; unmatched bases: 8. The CDR3 sequence is 15 residues long. CDR3 nucleotide sequence: TGTGCCAGCAGACGGACAGGGGGCGAAGGATACGAGCAGTACTTC. Its protein product is CASRRTGGEGYEQYF.

This chain uses TRBV4-1 with TRBJ1-2; 8 bases agree with TRBD1. Germline CDR1 reads MGHRA; CDR2 reads YSYEKL. CDR3 length: 17 residues. With 0 bases clipped from V and 3 bases from J, the junction kept 9 bases outside the gene matches. The CDR3 here is CASSQDDRQGTHYGYTF. The CDR3 DNA is TGCGCCAGCAGCCAAGACGACCGACAGGGGACTCACTATGGCTACACCTTC.

The chain uses TRBV5-6 and TRBJ2-1, with 11 positions matching TRBD2. J gave up 2 bases and V 4 bases, and 5 bases lay outside the gene matches. The CDR3 runs 16 residues. CDR1 and CDR2 (germline): SGHDT, YYEEEE. CDR3 bases: TGTGCCAGCAGCCAACTAGCGGGGGCCACCTACAATGAGCAGTTCTTC. Protein: CASSQLAGATYNEQFF.

The CDR3 protein is CASSLATDSSYEQYF. The CDR3 DNA reads TGTGCCAGCAGCTTAGCCACAGATTCCTCCTACGAGCAGTACTTC. The chain uses TRBV7-2 and TRBJ2-7, with D unresolved. This CDR3 has 15 amino acids. With 0 bases removed from V and 0 bases from J, the gap between germline ends came to 9 bases. Germline V CDR1 and CDR2: SGHTA, FQGNSA. The full variable domain, in which reference TRBV7-2 and TRBJ2-7 provide the parts outside the CDR3, is GAGVSQSPSNKVTEKGKDVELRCDPISGHTALYWYRQSLGQGLEFLIYFQGNSAPDKSGLPSDRFSAERTGGSVSTLTIQRTQQEDSAVYLCASSLATDSSYEQYFGPGTRLTVT.

This chain links TRBV14 with TRBJ1-3; 11 bases are shared with TRBD1. Germline-derived CDR1 and CDR2 are SGHDN and FVKESK. The J segment lost 0 bases and the V segment lost 3 bases, leaving 7 bases of the junction unmatched. The CDR3 length is 18 residues. This CDR3 is CASSHHRTGGLSGNTIYF. The CDR3 nucleotides read TGTGCCAGCAGCCACCACCGGACAGGGGGCCTCTCTGGAAACACCATATATTTT.

This chain links TRBV6-5 with TRBJ2-7; D perhaps matches TRBD2 (6 bases). Trimming pared 2 bases from V and 2 bases from J, leaving 16 bases between. Per germline, CDR1 MNHEY and CDR2 SVGAGI. There are 16 residues in the CDR3. The CDR3 sequence is CASSYPGLSSPYEQYF. CDR3 coding DNA: TGTGCCAGCAGTTACCCGGGACTGTCAAGCCCCTACGAGCAGTACTTC.

The chain joins TRBV4-3 to TRBJ2-7; TRBD2 matches 10 bases. V was clipped by 4 bases and J by 2 bases; unmatched bases: 5. Looked up from germline, CDR1 is LGHNA and CDR2 is YSLEER. The CDR3 is 15 amino acids. CDR3 DNA sequence: TGCGCCAGCAGCCCGCGGACTAGCGGAACCTACGAGCAGTACTTC. It encodes CASSPRTSGTYEQYF.

V usage is TRBV4-2 and J usage is TRBJ1-5; D unresolved. The germline V gene encodes CDR1 LGHNA and CDR2 YNFKEQ. The length of the CDR3 is 15 residues. V was shortened by 0 bases and J by 2 bases, with 8 bases between the two germline ends. The CDR3 region is CASSQDKTGNQPQHF. The CDR3 coding sequence is TGTGCCAGCAGCCAAGATAAAACAGGCAATCAGCCCCAGCATTTT.

The chain has TRBV6-1 and TRBJ2-1; D is unresolved. Germline assignment: CDR1 MNHNS and CDR2 SASEGT. The ends were cut back, 4 bases at V and 2 bases at J, with 6 bases in the middle. The CDR3 sequence is 13 residues long. CDR3 nucleotides: TGTGCCAGCAGTGGTCAAACCTACAATGAGCAGTTCTTC. Encoded protein: CASSGQTYNEQFF.

The chain has TRBV2 and TRBJ1-6; the D is unclear. Germline values: CDR1 SNHLY, CDR2 FYNNEI. The CDR3 has 14 amino acids. V shed 3 bases and J shed 9 bases, with 12 bases lying between them. CDR3 region: CASSELNSLSPLHF. CDR3 bases: TGTGCCAGCAGTGAGCTGAACTCCCTTTCACCCCTCCACTTT.

The rearrangement links TRBV19 to TRBJ1-5; D might be TRBD1 (5 bases). Germline lookup yields CDR1 LNHDA and CDR2 SQIVND (reference sequence). Trimming took 3 bases from V and 3 from J, leaving 9 bases between them. The CDR3 has 14 amino acids. In DNA, the CDR3 is TGTGCCAGTAGTATGGGGCGGATCAATCAGCCCCAGCATTTT. Translating it yields CASSMGRINQPQHF.

CDR3 coding DNA: TGTGCCAGCACGACAGGGTGGGATGGCTACACCTTC. This encodes CASTTGWDGYTF. The rearrangement joins TRBV7-8 to TRBJ1-2, with 7 positions matching TRBD1. Per the germline V gene, CDR1 is SGHVS and CDR2 is FQNEAQ. The CDR3 totals 12 residues. V shed 7 bases and J 6 bases; nucleotides not matched to a gene: 5.

The chain links TRBV7-9 to TRBJ1-6; D remains unclear. CDR1 and CDR2 from the germline V gene are SEHNR and FQNEAQ (reference sequence). The CDR3 has 12 residues. The V and J ends lost 3 bases and 6 bases respectively, with 3 bases between them. The CDR3 DNA reads as TGTGCCAGCAGCTTGAGTAATTCACCCCTCCACTTT. It is translated as CASSLSNSPLHF. The whole variable domain, filled in from reference TRBV7-9 and TRBJ1-6, reads DTGVSQNPRHKITKRGQNVTFRCDPISEHNRLYWYRQTLGQGPEFLTYFQNEAQLEKSRLLSDRFSAERPKGSFSTLEIQRTEQGDSAMYLCASSLSNSPLHFGNGTRLTVT.